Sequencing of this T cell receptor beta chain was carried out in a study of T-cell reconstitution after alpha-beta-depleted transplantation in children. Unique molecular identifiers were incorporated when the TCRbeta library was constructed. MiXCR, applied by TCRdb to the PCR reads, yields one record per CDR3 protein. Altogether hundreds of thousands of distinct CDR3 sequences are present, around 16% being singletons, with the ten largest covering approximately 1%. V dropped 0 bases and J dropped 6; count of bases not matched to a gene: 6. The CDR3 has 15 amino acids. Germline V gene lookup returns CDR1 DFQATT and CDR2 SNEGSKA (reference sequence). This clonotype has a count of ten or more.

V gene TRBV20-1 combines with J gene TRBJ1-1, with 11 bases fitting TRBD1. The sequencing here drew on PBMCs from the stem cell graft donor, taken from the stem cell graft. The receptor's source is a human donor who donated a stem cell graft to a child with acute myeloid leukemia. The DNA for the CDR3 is TGCAGTGCTAGAGATTTGGACAGGGGGCCCGCTGAAGCTTTCTTT. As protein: CSARDLDRGPAEAFF.